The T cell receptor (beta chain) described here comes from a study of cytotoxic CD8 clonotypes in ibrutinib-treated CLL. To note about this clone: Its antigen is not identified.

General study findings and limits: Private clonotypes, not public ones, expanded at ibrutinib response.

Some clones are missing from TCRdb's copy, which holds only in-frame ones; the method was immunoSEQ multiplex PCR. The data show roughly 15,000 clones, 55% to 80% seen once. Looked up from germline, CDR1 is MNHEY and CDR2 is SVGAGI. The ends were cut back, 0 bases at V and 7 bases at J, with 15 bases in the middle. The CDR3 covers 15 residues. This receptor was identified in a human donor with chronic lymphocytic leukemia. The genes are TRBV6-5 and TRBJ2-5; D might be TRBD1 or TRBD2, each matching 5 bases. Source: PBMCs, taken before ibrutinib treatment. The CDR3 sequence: CASSYSWDAVGTQYF. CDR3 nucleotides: TGTGCCAGCAGTTACTCATGGGACGCCGTGGGGACCCAGTACTTC.